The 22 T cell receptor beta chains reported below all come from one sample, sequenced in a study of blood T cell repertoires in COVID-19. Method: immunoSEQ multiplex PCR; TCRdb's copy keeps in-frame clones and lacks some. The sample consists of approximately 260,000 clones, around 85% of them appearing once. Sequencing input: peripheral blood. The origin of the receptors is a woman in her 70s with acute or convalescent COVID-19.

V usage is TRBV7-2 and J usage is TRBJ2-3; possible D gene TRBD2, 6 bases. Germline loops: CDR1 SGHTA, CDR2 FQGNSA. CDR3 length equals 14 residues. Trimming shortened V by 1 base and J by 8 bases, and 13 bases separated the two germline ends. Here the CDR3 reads CASSLGPGGITQYF. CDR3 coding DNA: TGTGCCAGCAGCTTAGGGCCTGGGGGGATTACGCAGTATTTT.

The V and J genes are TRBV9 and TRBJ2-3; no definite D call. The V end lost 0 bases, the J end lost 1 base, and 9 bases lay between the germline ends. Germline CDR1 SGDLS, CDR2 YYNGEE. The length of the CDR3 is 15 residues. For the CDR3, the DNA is TGTGCCAGCAGCGTAGTCCCTACGGGCACAGATACGCAGTATTTT. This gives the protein CASSVVPTGTDTQYF.

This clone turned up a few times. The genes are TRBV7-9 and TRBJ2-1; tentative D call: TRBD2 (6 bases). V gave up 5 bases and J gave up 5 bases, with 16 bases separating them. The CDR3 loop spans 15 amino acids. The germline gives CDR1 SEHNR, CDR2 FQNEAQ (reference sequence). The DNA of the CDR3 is TGTGCCAGCAGCCCTCGCGGGGTCAACAACAATGAGCAGTTCTTC. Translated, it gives CASSPRGVNNNEQFF.

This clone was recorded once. The DNA of the CDR3 is TGTGCCACCAGTGATCCAGCCGGGACAGGGGAGACCCAGTACTTC. Translation gives CATSDPAGTGETQYF. The chain recombines TRBV24-1 with TRBJ2-5, with 9 bases lining up with TRBD1. Losses at the gene ends were 3 bases for V and 5 bases for J; bases not matched to a gene: 6. The CDR3 contains 15 residues. Germline CDR1 and CDR2: KGHDR and SFDVKD.

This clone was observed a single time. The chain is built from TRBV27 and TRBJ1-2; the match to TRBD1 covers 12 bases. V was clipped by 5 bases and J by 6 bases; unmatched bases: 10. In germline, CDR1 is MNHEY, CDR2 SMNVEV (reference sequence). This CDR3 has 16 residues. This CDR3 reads CASSLHRDRGLHGYTF. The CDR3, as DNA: TGTGCCAGCAGTCTGCACCGGGACAGGGGGCTGCATGGCTACACCTTC.

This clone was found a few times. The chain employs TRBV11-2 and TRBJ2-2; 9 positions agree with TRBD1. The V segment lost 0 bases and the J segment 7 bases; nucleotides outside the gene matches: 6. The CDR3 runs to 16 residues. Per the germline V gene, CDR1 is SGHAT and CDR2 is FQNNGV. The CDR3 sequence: CASSLEWTGVVGELFF. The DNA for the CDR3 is TGTGCCAGCAGCTTAGAGTGGACAGGGGTTGTCGGGGAGCTGTTTTTT. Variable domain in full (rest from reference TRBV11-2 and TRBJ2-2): EAGVAQSPRYKIIEKRQSVAFWCNPISGHATLYWYQQILGQGPKLLIQFQNNGVVDDSQLPKDRFSAERLKGVDSTLKIQPAKLEDSAVYLCASSLEWTGVVGELFFGEGSRLTVL.

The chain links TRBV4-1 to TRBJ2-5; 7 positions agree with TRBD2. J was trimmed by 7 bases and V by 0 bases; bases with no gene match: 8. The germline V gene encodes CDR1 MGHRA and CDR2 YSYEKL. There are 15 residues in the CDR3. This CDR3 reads CASSQDRGEPMTQYF. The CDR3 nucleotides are TGCGCCAGCAGCCAAGATCGGGGGGAACCTATGACCCAGTACTTC.

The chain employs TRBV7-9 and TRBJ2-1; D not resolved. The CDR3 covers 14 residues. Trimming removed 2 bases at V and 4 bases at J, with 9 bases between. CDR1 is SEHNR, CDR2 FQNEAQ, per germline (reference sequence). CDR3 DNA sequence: TGTGCCAGCAGCTTAACGGCGACTTACAATGAGCAGTTCTTC. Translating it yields CASSLTATYNEQFF.

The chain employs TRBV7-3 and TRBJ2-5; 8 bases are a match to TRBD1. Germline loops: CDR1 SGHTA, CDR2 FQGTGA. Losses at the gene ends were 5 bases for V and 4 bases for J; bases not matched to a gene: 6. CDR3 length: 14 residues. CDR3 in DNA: TGTGCCAGCAGCCCCGACAGGGGAAGAGAGACCCAGTACTTC. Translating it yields CASSPDRGRETQYF.

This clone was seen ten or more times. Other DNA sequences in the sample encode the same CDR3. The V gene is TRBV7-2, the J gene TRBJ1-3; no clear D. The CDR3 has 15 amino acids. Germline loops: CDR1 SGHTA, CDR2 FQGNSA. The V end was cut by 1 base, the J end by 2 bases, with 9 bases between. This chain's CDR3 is CASSLDRGPGNTIYF. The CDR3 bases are TGTGCCAGCAGCTTAGACAGAGGGCCTGGAAACACCATATATTTT.

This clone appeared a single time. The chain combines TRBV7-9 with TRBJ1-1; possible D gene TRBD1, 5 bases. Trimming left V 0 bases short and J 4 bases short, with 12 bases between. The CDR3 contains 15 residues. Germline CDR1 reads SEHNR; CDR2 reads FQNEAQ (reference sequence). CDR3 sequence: CASSLAQTAGTEAFF. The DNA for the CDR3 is TGTGCCAGCAGCTTAGCTCAGACAGCTGGCACTGAAGCTTTCTTT.

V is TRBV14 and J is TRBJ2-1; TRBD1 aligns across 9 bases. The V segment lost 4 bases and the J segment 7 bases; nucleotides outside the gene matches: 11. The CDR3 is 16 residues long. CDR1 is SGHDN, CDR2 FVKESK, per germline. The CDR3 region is CASSPSGTGRKNEQFF. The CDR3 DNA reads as TGTGCCAGCAGCCCTTCGGGGACAGGGCGGAAGAATGAGCAGTTCTTC.

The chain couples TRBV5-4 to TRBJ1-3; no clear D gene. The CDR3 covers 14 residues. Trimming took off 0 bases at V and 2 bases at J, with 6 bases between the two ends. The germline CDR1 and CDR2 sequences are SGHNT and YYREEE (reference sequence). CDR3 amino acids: CASSLGPAGNTIYF. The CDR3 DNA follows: TGTGCCAGCAGCTTGGGTCCGGCTGGAAACACCATATATTTT. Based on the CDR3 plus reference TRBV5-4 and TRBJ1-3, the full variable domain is ETGVTQSPTHLIKTRGQQVTLRCSSQSGHNTVSWYQQALGQGPQFIFQYYREEENGRGNFPPRFSGLQFPNYSSELNVNALELDDSALYLCASSLGPAGNTIYFGEGSWLTVV.

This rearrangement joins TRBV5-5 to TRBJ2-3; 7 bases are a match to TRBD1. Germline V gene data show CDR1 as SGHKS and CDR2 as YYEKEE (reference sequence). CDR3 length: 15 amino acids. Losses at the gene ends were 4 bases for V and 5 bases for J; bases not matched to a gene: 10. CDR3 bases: TGTGCCAGCAGCACTCCCGGGACAGTGCGAGATACGCAGTATTTT. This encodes CASSTPGTVRDTQYF.

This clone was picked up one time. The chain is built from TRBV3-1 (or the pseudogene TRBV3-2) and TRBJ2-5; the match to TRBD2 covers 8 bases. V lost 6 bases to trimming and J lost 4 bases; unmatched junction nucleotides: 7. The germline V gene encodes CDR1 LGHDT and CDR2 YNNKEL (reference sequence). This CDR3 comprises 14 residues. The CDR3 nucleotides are TGTGCCAGCAGTTTAAGCGGGGGTGGAGAGACCCAGTACTTC. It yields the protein CASSLSGGGETQYF.

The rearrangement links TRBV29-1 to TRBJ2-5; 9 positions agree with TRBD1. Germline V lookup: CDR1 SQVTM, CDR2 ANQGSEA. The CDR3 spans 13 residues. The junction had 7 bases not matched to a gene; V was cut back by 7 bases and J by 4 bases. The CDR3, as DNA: TGCAGCGGATGGGACAGGGTGGGAGAGACCCAGTACTTC. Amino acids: CSGWDRVGETQYF.

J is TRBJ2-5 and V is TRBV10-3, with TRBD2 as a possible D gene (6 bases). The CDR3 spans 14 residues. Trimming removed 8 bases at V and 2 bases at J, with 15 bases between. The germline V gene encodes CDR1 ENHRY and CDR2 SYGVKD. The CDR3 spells CAIGTGGGQETQYF. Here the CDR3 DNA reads TGTGCCATCGGGACGGGCGGAGGGCAAGAGACCCAGTACTTC.

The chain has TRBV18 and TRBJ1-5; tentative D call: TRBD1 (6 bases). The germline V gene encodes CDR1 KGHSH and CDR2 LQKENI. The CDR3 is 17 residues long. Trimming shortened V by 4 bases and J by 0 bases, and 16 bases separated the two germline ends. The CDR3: CASSRAGAPYSNQPQHF. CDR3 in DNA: TGTGCCAGCTCACGAGCAGGGGCCCCTTATAGCAATCAGCCCCAGCATTTT.

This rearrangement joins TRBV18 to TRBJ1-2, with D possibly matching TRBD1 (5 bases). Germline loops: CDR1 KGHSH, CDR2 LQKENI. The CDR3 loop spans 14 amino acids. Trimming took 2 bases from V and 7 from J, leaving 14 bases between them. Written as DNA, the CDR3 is TGTGCCAGCTCACCAGGAGTTAGGGGAGGTGGCTACACCTTC. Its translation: CASSPGVRGGGYTF.

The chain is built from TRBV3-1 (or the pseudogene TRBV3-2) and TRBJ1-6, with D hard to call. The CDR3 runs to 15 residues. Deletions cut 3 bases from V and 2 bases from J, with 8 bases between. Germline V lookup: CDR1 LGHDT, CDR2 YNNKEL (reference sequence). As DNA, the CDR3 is TGTGCCAGCAGCCAGGGCCCGACCTATAATTCACCCCTCCACTTT. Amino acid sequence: CASSQGPTYNSPLHF.

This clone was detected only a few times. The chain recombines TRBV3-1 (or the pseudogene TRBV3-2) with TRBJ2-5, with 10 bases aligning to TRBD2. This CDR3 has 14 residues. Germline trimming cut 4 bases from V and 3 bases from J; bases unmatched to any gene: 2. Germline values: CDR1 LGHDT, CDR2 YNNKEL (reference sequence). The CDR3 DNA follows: TGTGCCAGCAGCCGGAGCGGGGGGGAAGAGACCCAGTACTTC. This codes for CASSRSGGEETQYF.

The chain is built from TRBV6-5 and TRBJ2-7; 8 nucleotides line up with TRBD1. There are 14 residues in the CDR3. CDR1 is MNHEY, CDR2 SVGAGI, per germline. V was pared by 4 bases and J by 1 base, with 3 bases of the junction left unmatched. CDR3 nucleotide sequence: TGTGCCAGCAGTTCGACAGGGGATTCCTACGAGCAGTACTTC. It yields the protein CASSSTGDSYEQYF.